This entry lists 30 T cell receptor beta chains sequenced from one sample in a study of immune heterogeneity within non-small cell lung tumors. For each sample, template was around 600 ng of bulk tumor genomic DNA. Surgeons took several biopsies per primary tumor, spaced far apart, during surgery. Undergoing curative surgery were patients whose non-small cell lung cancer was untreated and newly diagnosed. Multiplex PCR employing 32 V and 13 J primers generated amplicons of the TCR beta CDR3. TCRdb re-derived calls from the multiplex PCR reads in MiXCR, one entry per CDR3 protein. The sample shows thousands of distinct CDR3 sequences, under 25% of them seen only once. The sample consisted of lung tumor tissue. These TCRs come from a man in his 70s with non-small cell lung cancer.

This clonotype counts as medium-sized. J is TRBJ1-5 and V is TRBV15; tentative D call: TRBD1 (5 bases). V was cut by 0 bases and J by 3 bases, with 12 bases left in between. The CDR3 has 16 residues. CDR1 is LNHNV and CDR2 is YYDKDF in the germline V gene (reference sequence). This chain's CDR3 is CATSRDTWTNNQPQHF. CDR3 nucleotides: TGTGCCACCAGCAGAGATACATGGACAAACAATCAGCCCCAGCATTTT.

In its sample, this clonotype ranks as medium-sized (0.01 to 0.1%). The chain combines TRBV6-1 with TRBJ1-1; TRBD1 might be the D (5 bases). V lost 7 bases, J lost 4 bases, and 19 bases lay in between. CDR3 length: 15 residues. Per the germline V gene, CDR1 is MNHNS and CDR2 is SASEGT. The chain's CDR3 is CASIGAGILSTEAFF. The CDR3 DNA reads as TGTGCCAGCATTGGGGCAGGGATCTTGAGCACTGAAGCTTTCTTT.

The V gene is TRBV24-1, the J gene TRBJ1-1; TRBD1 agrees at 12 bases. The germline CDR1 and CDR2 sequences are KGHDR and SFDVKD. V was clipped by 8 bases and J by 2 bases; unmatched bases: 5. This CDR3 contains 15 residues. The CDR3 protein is CATKGQGAGNTEAFF. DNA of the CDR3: TGTGCCACCAAGGGACAGGGGGCGGGAAACACTGAAGCTTTCTTT.

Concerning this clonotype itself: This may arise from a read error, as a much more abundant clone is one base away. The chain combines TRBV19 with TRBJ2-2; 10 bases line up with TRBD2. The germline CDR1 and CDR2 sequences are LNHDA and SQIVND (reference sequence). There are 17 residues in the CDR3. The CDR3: CASSIVLAGANTVELFF. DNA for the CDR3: TGTGCCAGTAGTATCGTTCTAGCGGGAGCTAACACCGTGGAGCTGTTTTTT. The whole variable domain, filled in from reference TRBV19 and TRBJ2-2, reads DGGITQSPKYLFRKEGQNVTLSCEQNLNHDAMYWYRQDPGQGLRLIYYSQIVNDFQKGDIAEGYSVSREKKESFPLTVTSAQKNPTAFYLCASSIVLAGANTVELFFGEGSRLTVL.

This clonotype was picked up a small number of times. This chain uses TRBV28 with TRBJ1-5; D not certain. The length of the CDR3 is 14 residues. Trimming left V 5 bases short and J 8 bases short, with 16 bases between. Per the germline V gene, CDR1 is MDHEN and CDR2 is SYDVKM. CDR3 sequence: CASSPVEVAEPQHF. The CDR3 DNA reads TGTGCCAGCAGTCCAGTGGAAGTGGCAGAGCCCCAGCATTTT.

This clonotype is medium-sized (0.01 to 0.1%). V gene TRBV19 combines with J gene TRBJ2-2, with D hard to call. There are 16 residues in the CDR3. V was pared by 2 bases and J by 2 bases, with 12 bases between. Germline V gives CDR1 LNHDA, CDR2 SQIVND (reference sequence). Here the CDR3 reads CASSIFGSINTGELFF. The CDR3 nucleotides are TGTGCCAGTAGTATATTTGGAAGTATCAACACCGGGGAGCTGTTTTTT.

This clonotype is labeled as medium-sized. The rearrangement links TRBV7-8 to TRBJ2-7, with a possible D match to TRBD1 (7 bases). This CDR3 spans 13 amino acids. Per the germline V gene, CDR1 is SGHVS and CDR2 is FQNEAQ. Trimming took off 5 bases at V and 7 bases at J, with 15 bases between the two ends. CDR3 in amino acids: CASSIRGAGEQYF. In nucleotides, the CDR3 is TGTGCCAGCAGCATCAGGGGGGCCGGAGAGCAGTACTTC.

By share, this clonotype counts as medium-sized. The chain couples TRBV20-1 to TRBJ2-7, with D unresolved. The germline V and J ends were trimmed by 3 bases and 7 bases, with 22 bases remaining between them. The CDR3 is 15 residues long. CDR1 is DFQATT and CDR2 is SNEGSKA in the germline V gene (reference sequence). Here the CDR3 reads CSARDGRRVFTEQYF. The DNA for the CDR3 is TGCAGTGCTAGGGACGGACGGAGAGTCTTTACGGAGCAGTACTTC.

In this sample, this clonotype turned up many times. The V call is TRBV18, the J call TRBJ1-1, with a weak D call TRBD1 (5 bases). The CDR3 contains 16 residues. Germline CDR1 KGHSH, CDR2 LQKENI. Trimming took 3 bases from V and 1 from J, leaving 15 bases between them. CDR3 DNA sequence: TGTGCCAGCTCACCTGATGCGGGACGGGGGAACACTGAAGCTTTCTTT. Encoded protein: CASSPDAGRGNTEAFF. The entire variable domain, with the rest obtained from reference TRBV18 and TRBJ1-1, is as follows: NAGVMQNPRHLVRRRGQEARLRCSPMKGHSHVYWYRQLPEEGLKFMVYLQKENIIDESGMPKERFSAEFPKEGPSILRIQQVVRGDSAAYFCASSPDAGRGNTEAFFGQGTRLTVV.

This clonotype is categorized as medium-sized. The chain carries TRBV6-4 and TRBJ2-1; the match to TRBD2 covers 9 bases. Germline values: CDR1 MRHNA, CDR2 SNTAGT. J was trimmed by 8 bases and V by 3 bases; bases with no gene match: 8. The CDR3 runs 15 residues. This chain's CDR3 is CASSDGSGSIYEQFF. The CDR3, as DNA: TGTGCCAGCAGTGATGGTAGCGGGAGTATTTATGAGCAGTTCTTC.

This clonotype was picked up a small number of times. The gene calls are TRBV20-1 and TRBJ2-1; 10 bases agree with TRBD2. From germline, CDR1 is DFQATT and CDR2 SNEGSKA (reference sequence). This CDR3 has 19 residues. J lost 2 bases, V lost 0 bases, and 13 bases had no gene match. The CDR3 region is CSARDLAGVPWRTYNEQFF. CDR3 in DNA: TGCAGTGCTAGAGACCTAGCGGGAGTCCCCTGGCGGACCTACAATGAGCAGTTCTTC.

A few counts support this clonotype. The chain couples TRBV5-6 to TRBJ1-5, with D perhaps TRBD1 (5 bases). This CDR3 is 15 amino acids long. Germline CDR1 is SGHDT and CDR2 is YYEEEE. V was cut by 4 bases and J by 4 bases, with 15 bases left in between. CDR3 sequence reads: CASSLARAGNQPQHF. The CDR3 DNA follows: TGTGCCAGCAGCCTCGCCCGGGCAGGGAATCAGCCCCAGCATTTT.

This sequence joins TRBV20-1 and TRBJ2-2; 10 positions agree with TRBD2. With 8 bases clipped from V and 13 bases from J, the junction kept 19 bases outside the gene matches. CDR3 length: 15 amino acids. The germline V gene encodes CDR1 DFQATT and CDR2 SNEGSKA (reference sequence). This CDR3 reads CSIGLADRPGRGLFF. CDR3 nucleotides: TGCAGTATAGGACTAGCGGATAGACCGGGGAGGGGGCTGTTTTTT.

CDR3 sequence: CASKKQPGQGAYNEQFF. In DNA form, the CDR3 reads TGTGCCAGCAAGAAACAACCGGGACAGGGGGCCTACAATGAGCAGTTCTTC. The chain is built from TRBV12-3 or TRBV12-4 and TRBJ2-1; 11 positions agree with TRBD1. The CDR3 is 17 amino acids. The junction had 10 bases not matched to a gene; V was cut back by 7 bases and J by 2 bases.

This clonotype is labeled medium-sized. The CDR3 sequence is CASVLGRRSNEKLFF. The CDR3 DNA is TGTGCCAGTGTATTAGGGCGACGGAGTAATGAAAAACTGTTTTTT. J is TRBJ1-4 and V is TRBV19; D not resolved. Germline V CDR1 and CDR2: LNHDA, SQIVND (reference sequence). The CDR3 is 15 residues long. V lost 8 bases and J lost 4, with 17 bases in between.

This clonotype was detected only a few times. CDR3 residues: CASSLRDYDTQYF. The CDR3 nucleotides read TGTGCCAGCAGCCTCCGGGACTATGATACGCAGTATTTT. The rearrangement uses TRBV2 and TRBJ2-3, with TRBD2 matching 7 bases. J was trimmed by 6 bases and V by 6 bases; bases with no gene match: 6. Per the germline V gene, CDR1 is SNHLY and CDR2 is FYNNEI. The CDR3 runs 13 residues.

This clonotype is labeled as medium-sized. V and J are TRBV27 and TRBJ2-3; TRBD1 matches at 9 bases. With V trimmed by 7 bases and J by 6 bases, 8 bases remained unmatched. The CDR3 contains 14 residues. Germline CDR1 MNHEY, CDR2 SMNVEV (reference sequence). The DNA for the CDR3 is TGTGCCAGCAACCAGGACAGGGGTGACGATACGCAGTATTTT. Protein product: CASNQDRGDDTQYF.

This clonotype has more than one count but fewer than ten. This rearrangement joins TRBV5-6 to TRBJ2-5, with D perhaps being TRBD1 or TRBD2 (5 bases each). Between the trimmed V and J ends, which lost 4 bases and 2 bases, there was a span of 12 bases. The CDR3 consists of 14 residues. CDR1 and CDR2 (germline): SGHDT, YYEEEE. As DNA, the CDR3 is TGTGCCAGCAGCCCGGGACCAAGACAAGAGACCCAGTACTTC. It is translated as CASSPGPRQETQYF.

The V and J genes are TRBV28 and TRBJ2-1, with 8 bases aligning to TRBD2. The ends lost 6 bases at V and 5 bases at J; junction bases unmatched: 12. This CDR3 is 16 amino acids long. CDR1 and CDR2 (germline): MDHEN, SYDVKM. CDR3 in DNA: TGTGCCAGCAGCTACCCGGGAGGGTGGGGGAACAATGAGCAGTTCTTC. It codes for CASSYPGGWGNNEQFF.

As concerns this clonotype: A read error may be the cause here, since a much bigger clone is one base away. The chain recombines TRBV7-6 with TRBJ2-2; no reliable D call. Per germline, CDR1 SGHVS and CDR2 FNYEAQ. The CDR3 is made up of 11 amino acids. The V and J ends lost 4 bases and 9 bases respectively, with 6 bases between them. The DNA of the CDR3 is TGTGCCAGCAGCTCAGGACGGGAGCTGTTTTTT. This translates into CASSSGRELFF.

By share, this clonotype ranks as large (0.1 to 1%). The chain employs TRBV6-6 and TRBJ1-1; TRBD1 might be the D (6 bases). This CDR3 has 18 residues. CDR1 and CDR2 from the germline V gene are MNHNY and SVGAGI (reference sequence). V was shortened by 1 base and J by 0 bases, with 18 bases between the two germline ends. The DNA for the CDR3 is TGTGCCAGCAGTTACTGGCCCCAGGGGAGAGGAATGAACACTGAAGCTTTCTTT. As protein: CASSYWPQGRGMNTEAFF.

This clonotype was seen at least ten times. CDR3 amino acids: CASSFTTGAEIEAFF. The CDR3 nucleotides read TGTGCCAGCAGCTTCACTACCGGGGCCGAGATTGAAGCTTTCTTT. The rearrangement links TRBV11-2 to TRBJ1-1, with D possibly matching TRBD1 (5 bases). The germline V gene encodes CDR1 SGHAT and CDR2 FQNNGV. The CDR3 is 15 residues long. Trimming removed 3 bases at V and 7 bases at J, with 18 bases between.

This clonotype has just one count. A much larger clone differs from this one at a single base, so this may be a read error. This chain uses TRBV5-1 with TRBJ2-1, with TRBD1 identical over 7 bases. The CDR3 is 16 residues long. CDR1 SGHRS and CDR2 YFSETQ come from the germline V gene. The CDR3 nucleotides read TGCGCCGGCAGCTTAGAAGACAGGACAGGCTTCGATGAGCAGTTCTTC. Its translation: CAGSLEDRTGFDEQFF.

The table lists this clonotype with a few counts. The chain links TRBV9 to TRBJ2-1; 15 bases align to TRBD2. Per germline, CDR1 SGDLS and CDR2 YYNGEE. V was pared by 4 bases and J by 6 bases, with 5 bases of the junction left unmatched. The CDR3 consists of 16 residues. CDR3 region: CASSHRTSGGVNEQFF. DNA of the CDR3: TGTGCCAGCAGCCACCGGACTAGCGGGGGGGTCAATGAGCAGTTCTTC.

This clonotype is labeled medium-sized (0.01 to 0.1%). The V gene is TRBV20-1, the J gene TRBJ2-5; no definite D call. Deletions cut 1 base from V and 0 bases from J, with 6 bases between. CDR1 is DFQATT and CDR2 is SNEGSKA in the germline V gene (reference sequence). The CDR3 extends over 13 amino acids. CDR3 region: CSARATDQETQYF. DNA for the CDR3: TGCAGTGCTAGAGCGACGGACCAAGAGACCCAGTACTTC.

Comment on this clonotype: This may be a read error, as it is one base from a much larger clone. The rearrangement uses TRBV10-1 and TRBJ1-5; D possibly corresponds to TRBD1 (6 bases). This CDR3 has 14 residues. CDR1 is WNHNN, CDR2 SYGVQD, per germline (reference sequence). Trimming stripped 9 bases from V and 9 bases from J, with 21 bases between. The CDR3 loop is CARRGSGQSGPQHF. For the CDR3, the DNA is TGCGCCAGAAGGGGGTCCGGACAATCAGGGCCCCAGCATTTT.

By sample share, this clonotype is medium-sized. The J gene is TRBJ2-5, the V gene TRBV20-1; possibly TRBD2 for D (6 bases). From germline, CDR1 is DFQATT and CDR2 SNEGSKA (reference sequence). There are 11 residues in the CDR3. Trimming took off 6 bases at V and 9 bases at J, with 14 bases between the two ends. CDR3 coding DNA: TGCAGTGCCGGAGGGCCGGGGCCCCAGTACTTC. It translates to CSAGGPGPQYF.

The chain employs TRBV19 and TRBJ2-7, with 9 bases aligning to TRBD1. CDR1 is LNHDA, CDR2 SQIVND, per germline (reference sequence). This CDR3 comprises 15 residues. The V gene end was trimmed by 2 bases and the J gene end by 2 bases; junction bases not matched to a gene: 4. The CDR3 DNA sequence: TGTGCCAGTAGTATAAGACAGGGGGTACCCTACGAGCAGTACTTC. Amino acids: CASSIRQGVPYEQYF.

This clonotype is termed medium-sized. CDR3: CASSRHRDRGDSPLHF. CDR3 nucleotides: TGCGCCAGCAGCAGACACCGGGACAGGGGAGATTCACCCCTCCACTTT. The chain carries TRBV5-1 and TRBJ1-6; 10 bases align to TRBD1. The V gene end was trimmed by 4 bases and the J gene end by 8 bases; junction bases not matched to a gene: 9. Germline V gene sequence: CDR1 SGHRS, CDR2 YFSETQ. This CDR3 has 16 amino acids.

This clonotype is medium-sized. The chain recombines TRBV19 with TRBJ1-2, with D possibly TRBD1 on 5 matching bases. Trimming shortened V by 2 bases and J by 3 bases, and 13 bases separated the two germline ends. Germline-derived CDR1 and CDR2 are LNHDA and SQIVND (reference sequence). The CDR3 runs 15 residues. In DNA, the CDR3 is TGTGCCAGTAGTATAAGGGGTCGACACGACTATGGCTACACCTTC. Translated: CASSIRGRHDYGYTF.